The rows below give T cell receptor beta chains drawn from one sample of a study of read filtering for tumor transcriptome and immune sequencing. Each CDR3 protein is one row after TCRdb ran MiXCR on the reads. The top ten hold approximately 31% of the sample, which has 40,000 to 50,000 distinct CDR3 sequences, 13% seen once. The sequenced sample was a population of CD138-negative cells sorted from bone marrow. Every receptor here comes from a donor aged 40 or over with multiple myeloma. Each CDR3 is given with its conserved first and last residue. D genes are given only for firm matches. Clone size is not always given. Where it is, it says once, few, many or a class for expanded clones.

len	d_gene	abundance	v_gene	j_gene	CDR3aa	CDR3nt
12	-	many	TRBV28	TRBJ2-2	CASMGLTGELFF	TGTGCCAGCATGGGACTCACCGGGGAGCTGTTTTTT
13	-	-	TRBV12-3/TRBV12-4	TRBJ1-1	CASIYWGGTEAFF	TGTGCCAGCATCTATTGGGGGGGGACTGAAGCTTTCTTT
18	TRBD1	many	TRBV5-1	TRBJ2-6	CASSPTTGASSGANVLTF	TGCGCCAGCAGCCCGACGACAGGGGCGAGCTCTGGGGCCAACGTCCTGACTTTC
13	-	many	TRBV7-2	TRBJ1-1	CASSQDRNTEAFF	TGTGCCAGCAGCCAGGACAGAAACACTGAAGCTTTCTTT
15	-	many	TRBV7-9	TRBJ2-1	CASSLVPGRADEQFF	TGTGCCAGCAGCTTAGTCCCCGGGAGAGCTGATGAGCAGTTCTTC
13	-	medium-sized	TRBV6-6	TRBJ2-1	CASSPSGANEQFF	TGTGCCAGCAGTCCGTCCGGGGCCAATGAGCAGTTCTTC
19	TRBD2	many	TRBV20-1	TRBJ2-1	CSARRLAGSYESSYNEQFF	TGCAGTGCTAGGAGGCTAGCGGGCTCATACGAAAGCTCCTACAATGAGCAGTTCTTC
14	-	-	TRBV5-1	TRBJ2-5	CASSPMDGEETQYF	TGCGCCAGCAGCCCGATGGACGGCGAAGAGACCCAGTACTTC
14	TRBD2	-	TRBV6-6	TRBJ2-3	CASREGLGADTQYF	TGTGCCAGCAGGGAGGGACTAGGAGCAGATACGCAGTATTTT
17	-	many	TRBV6-6	TRBJ2-7	CASSYSIVAASTYEQYF	TGTGCCAGCAGTTACTCGATTGTGGCGGCAAGCACCTACGAGCAGTACTTC
17	-	many	TRBV24-1	TRBJ2-5	CATSDPAAGQWMETQYF	TGTGCCACCAGTGATCCTGCGGCGGGACAGTGGATGGAGACCCAGTACTTC
14	-	many	TRBV2	TRBJ2-5	CATQGSRAQETQYF	TGTGCCACCCAGGGGTCACGGGCCCAAGAGACCCAGTACTTC
16	TRBD2	many	TRBV10-1	TRBJ2-2	CASRSGGRGRTGELFF	TGCGCCAGCCGAAGCGGGGGTCGGGGCCGGACCGGGGAGCTGTTTTTT
14	TRBD1	-	TRBV29-1	TRBJ2-5	CSARQGASGETHYF	TGCAGCGCTAGACAGGGGGCGTCGGGAGAGACCCACTACTTC
13	-	many	TRBV6-2/TRBV6-3	TRBJ2-7	CASGTSGSYEQYF	TGTGCCAGCGGAACCTCCGGGTCCTACGAGCAGTACTTC
16	-	few	TRBV5-5	TRBJ2-3	CASSLGGTASTDTQYF	TGTGCCAGCAGCTTGGGCGGGACAGCTAGCACAGATACGCAGTATTTT
14	-	many	TRBV5-1	TRBJ1-6	CASSLVQENSPLHF	TGCGCCAGCAGCTTGGTACAAGAGAATTCACCCCTCCACTTT
14	TRBD2	many	TRBV6-5	TRBJ2-1	CASSRGLAANEQFF	TGTGCCAGCTCTCGAGGACTAGCGGCCAATGAGCAGTTCTTC
16	TRBD2	once	TRBV5-1	TRBJ2-7	CASSTATSGGRYEQYF	TGCGCCAGCAGCACCGCTACTAGCGGGGGTCGATACGAGCAGTACTTC
17	TRBD1	many	TRBV29-1	TRBJ2-3	CSVGGSLDRGYTDTQYF	TGCAGCGTTGGTGGTTCCCTTGACAGGGGCTACACAGATACGCAGTATTTT
12	-	many	TRBV7-2	TRBJ2-3	CASSYFTDTQYF	TGTGCCAGCAGCTACTTTACAGATACGCAGTATTTT
15	-	many	TRBV12-3/TRBV12-4	TRBJ1-5	CASSLGTNSNQPQHF	TGTGCCAGCAGTTTGGGAACGAATAGCAATCAGCCCCAGCATTTT
14	TRBD2	-	TRBV20-1	TRBJ2-7	CSTTGTSGSYERYF	TGCAGTACGACCGGGACTAGCGGGAGTTACGAGCGGTACTTC
14	-	many	TRBV5-5	TRBJ2-7	CASSYAGASHEQYF	TGTGCCAGCAGCTACGCCGGGGCAAGCCACGAGCAGTACTTC
16	TRBD1	-	TRBV18	TRBJ2-1	CASSKDEGALFREQLF	TGTGCCAGCTCAAAGGACGAGGGGGCGCTCTTTCGTGAGCAGTTATTC
11	-	many	TRBV20-1	TRBJ2-1	CSASFYNEQFF	TGCAGTGCTAGTTTCTACAATGAGCAGTTCTTC
13	-	many	TRBV24-1	TRBJ2-7	CATSEKGAYEQYF	TGTGCCACCAGTGAAAAGGGGGCCTACGAGCAGTACTTC
13	-	once	TRBV28	TRBJ2-4	CASSPPEGNIQYF	TGTGCCAGCAGTCCGCCCGAGGGGAACATTCAGTACTTC
13	-	many	TRBV7-3	TRBJ1-4	CASSSTPFEKLFF	TGTGCCAGCAGCTCTACACCGTTCGAAAAACTGTTTTTT
11	-	many	TRBV6-2/TRBV6-3	TRBJ2-3	CASSFGRGQYF	TGTGCCAGCAGTTTCGGTCGAGGGCAGTATTTT
18	TRBD1	-	TRBV7-2	TRBJ2-5	CASSARGAGQGQQETQYF	TGTGCCAGCAGCGCTAGGGGGGCGGGACAGGGACAACAAGAGACCCAGTACTTC
14	-	-	TRBV2	TRBJ1-1	CASVVREKRTEAFF	TGTGCCAGCGTAGTTCGTGAAAAGCGGACTGAAGCTTTCTTT
17	TRBD1	many	TRBV12-3/TRBV12-4	TRBJ1-5	CASSFSSGTVSNQPQHF	TGTGCCAGCAGTTTCTCGTCCGGGACAGTTAGCAATCAGCCCCAGCATTTT
12	-	many	TRBV11-2	TRBJ2-1	CASSFYGEREFF	TGTGCCAGCAGCTTTTATGGCGAAAGGGAGTTCTTC
16	-	many	TRBV24-1	TRBJ2-2	CATSDFSGSNTGELFF	TGTGCCACCAGTGATTTCAGCGGGTCGAACACCGGGGAGCTGTTTTTT
14	TRBD1	many	TRBV6-2/TRBV6-3	TRBJ1-5	CASNDRGTNQPQHF	TGTGCCAGCAATGACAGGGGCACCAATCAGCCCCAGCATTTT
17	-	many	TRBV11-2	TRBJ1-1	CASSLNSPGNMNTEAFF	TGTGCCAGCAGCTTAAATAGCCCAGGGAACATGAACACTGAAGCTTTCTTT
15	-	many	TRBV3-1	TRBJ2-7	CASSQDRAHSPEQYF	TGTGCCAGCAGCCAAGACCGGGCACATTCCCCCGAGCAGTACTTC
15	TRBD1	many	TRBV19	TRBJ2-7	CASSLSGTGGREQYF	TGTGCCAGTAGTCTCTCCGGGACAGGGGGCCGGGAGCAGTACTTC
14	-	many	TRBV29-1	TRBJ2-5	CSVASGAVKETQYF	TGCAGCGTTGCATCAGGGGCGGTTAAAGAGACCCAGTACTTC
15	-	many	TRBV19	TRBJ2-1	CASSRDPIIYNEQFF	TGTGCCAGTAGTAGGGACCCGATAATCTACAATGAGCAGTTCTTC